The 15 T cell receptor beta chains in this list originate from one sample, sequenced in a study of CD8 T cells in Susac syndrome. The RNA input was 0.5 to 1 ug, and it was reverse transcribed with random hexamers. TCRdb reprocessed the immunoSEQ multiplex PCR reads with MiXCR, giving one entry per CDR3 protein. The sample lists some 120,000 distinct CDR3 sequences, around 94% occurring once. Sequencing was done on a sample of CD4+ T cells from PBMCs. All receptors derive from a human donor in good health.

This clonotype was seen only a few times. This sequence joins TRBV5-6 and TRBJ1-5; TRBD1 matches at 11 bases. The CDR3 is 15 residues long. The V and J ends lost 0 bases and 7 bases, in that order; junction bases with no gene match: 3. Germline CDR1 SGHDT, CDR2 YYEEEE. The CDR3 here is CASSLGTGGVQPQHF. The CDR3 nucleotides are TGTGCCAGCAGCTTGGGGACAGGGGGCGTCCAGCCCCAGCATTTT.

The V gene is TRBV2, the J gene TRBJ2-2, with 7 bases identical to TRBD1. V was pared by 5 bases and J by 1 base, with 16 bases of the junction left unmatched. The CDR3 runs to 19 residues. Germline assignment: CDR1 SNHLY and CDR2 FYNNEI. This CDR3 is CASSNRQGTTILNTGELFF. As DNA, the CDR3 is TGTGCCAGCAGTAATAGACAGGGAACAACTATTCTGAACACCGGGGAGCTGTTTTTT.

The gene calls are TRBV7-9 and TRBJ1-5; D remains unclear. The length of the CDR3 is 12 residues. The germline V gene has CDR1 SEHNR and CDR2 FQNEAQ (reference sequence). Trimming took 5 bases from V and 4 from J, leaving 6 bases between them. The CDR3 nucleotides are TGTGCCAGCAGCGTAGGAAATCAGCCCCAGCATTTT. Translated: CASSVGNQPQHF.

In the case of this clonotype: The junction does not match germline at one end; this may be a read error. The chain is built from TRBV6-1 and TRBJ2-1; D is ambiguous. This CDR3 has 15 amino acids. CDR1 MNHNS and CDR2 SASEGT come from the germline V gene. The CDR3 DNA follows: TGTGCCAGCAGGGAAGTGGGGTTGTCCTACAATGAGCAGTTCTTC. Translating it yields CASREVGLSYNEQFF.

The chain carries TRBV20-1 and TRBJ2-7, with D tentatively TRBD2 (6 bases). Germline loops: CDR1 DFQATT, CDR2 SNEGSKA (reference sequence). Trimming took off 2 bases at V and 4 bases at J, with 9 bases between the two ends. CDR3 length: 12 residues. As DNA, the CDR3 is TGCAGTGCTAGACCGGGGGTATACGAGCAGTACTTC. It encodes CSARPGVYEQYF.

The chain carries TRBV5-6 and TRBJ1-3; the D is unclear. The CDR3 has 16 amino acids. Germline CDR1 and CDR2: SGHDT and YYEEEE. Trimming stripped 0 bases from V and 2 bases from J, with 12 bases between. The CDR3 region is CASSLGTSGPGNTIYF. CDR3 coding DNA: TGTGCCAGCAGCTTGGGTACCAGTGGGCCTGGAAACACCATATATTTT.

This rearrangement joins TRBV20-1 to TRBJ2-1, with TRBD2 matching over 7 bases. This CDR3 has 15 residues. Trimming at V came to 3 bases and at J to 3 bases, leaving 8 bases not matched to a gene. Germline V gene sequence: CDR1 DFQATT, CDR2 SNEGSKA (reference sequence). Here the CDR3 reads CSASGRRESYNEQFF. The CDR3 DNA reads TGCAGTGCTAGTGGTCGGCGGGAGAGCTACAATGAGCAGTTCTTC.

The J gene is TRBJ2-7, the V gene TRBV12-3 or TRBV12-4; 9 bases align to TRBD2. The CDR3 length is 14 residues. V trimming: 3 bases; J trimming: 5 bases; junction bases outside the gene matches: 5. CDR3 DNA: TGTGCCAGCAGTTTCAGCGGGAGGAGCAACGAGCAGTACTTC. Translation gives CASSFSGRSNEQYF.

This rearrangement joins TRBV29-1 to TRBJ2-1, with D unclear. The V gene lost 4 bases and the J gene lost 9 bases, with 13 bases spanning the gap. The CDR3 runs 12 residues. Germline V lookup: CDR1 SQVTM, CDR2 ANQGSEA. In nucleotides, the CDR3 is TGCAGCGTTGTCGATTTAGGGATTGAGCAGTTCTTC. The encoded protein is CSVVDLGIEQFF.

The CDR3 loop is CASSSQSSYEQYF. CDR3 nucleotides: TGTGCCAGCAGTTCACAGAGTTCCTACGAGCAGTACTTC. The J gene is TRBJ2-7, the V gene TRBV6-5, with D hard to call. The V gene lost 4 bases and the J gene lost 1 base, with 8 bases spanning the gap. Germline V gene data show CDR1 as MNHEY and CDR2 as SVGAGI. The CDR3 extends over 13 amino acids.

This chain joins TRBV11-2 and TRBJ2-2; D uncertain. The CDR3 is 12 amino acids. V was cut by 5 bases and J by 4 bases, with 5 bases left in between. Germline V gene lookup returns CDR1 SGHAT and CDR2 FQNNGV. The CDR3 DNA is TGTGCCAGCAGCGCTGGCACCGGGGAGCTGTTTTTT. The encoded protein is CASSAGTGELFF.

The chain combines TRBV2 with TRBJ2-1, with TRBD2 identical over 8 bases. Trimming at V came to 6 bases and at J to 5 bases, leaving 6 bases not matched to a gene. The germline V gene encodes CDR1 SNHLY and CDR2 FYNNEI. This CDR3 spans 14 amino acids. CDR3 protein: CASRRVAGHNEQFF. CDR3 DNA sequence: TGTGCCAGCAGGCGGGTAGCGGGACACAATGAGCAGTTCTTC.

This chain uses TRBV6-1 with TRBJ2-1; the match to TRBD2 covers 12 bases. V lost 5 bases to trimming and J lost 7 bases; unmatched junction nucleotides: 6. Germline lookup yields CDR1 MNHNS and CDR2 SASEGT. The CDR3 has 15 residues. In DNA, the CDR3 is TGTGCCAGCAGTCCTCTAGCGGGAGGGGGGAATGAGCAGTTCTTC. Translation: CASSPLAGGGNEQFF.

This clonotype was detected only a few times. The rearrangement joins TRBV20-1 to TRBJ2-7; 11 bases align to TRBD2. This CDR3 contains 17 residues. CDR1 is DFQATT and CDR2 is SNEGSKA in the germline V gene (reference sequence). V was pared by 5 bases and J by 0 bases, with 12 bases of the junction left unmatched. The CDR3 DNA reads TGCAGTGCTCCCGGGACTAGCGGCCGTGCGAGCTCCTACGAGCAGTACTTC. Encoded protein: CSAPGTSGRASSYEQYF.

CDR3 sequence (DNA): TGTGCCAGCAGCGAAAATGAAGTAACGGGAACTGAAGCTTTCTTT. Translating it yields CASSENEVTGTEAFF. V gene TRBV25-1 combines with J gene TRBJ1-1; D is unresolved. Germline V CDR1 and CDR2: MGHDK, SYGVNS. Trimming removed 6 bases from V and 5 bases from J, with 19 bases in between. This CDR3 comprises 15 residues. The whole variable domain, remainder taken from reference TRBV25-1 and TRBJ1-1, is EADIYQTPRYLVIGTGKKITLECSQTMGHDKMYWYQQDPGMELHLIHYSYGVNSTEKGDLSSESTVSRIRTEHFPLTLESARPSHTSQYLCASSENEVTGTEAFFGQGTRLTVV.